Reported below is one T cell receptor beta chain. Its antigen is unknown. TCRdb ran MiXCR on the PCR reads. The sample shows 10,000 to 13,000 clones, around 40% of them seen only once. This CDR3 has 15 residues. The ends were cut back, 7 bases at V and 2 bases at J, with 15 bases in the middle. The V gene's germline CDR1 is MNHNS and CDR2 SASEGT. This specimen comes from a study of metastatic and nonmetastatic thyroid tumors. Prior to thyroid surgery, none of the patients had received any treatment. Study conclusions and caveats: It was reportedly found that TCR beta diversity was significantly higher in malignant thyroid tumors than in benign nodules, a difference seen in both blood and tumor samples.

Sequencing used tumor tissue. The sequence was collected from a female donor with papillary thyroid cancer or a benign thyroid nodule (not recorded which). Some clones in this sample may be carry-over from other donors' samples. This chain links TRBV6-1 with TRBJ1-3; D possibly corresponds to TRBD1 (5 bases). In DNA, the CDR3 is TGTGCCAGCATCAGACAGCGGGGGGCTGGAAACACCATATATTTT. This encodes CASIRQRGAGNTIYF.